These T cell receptor beta chains were read from a single sample in a study of T-cell reconstitution after alpha-beta-depleted transplantation in children. From the PCR reads, TCRdb called clonotypes with MiXCR, one entry per CDR3 protein. The sample has about 360,000 distinct CDR3 sequences; roughly 13% are singletons. This specimen consisted of PBMCs, obtained from the stem cell graft. The receptors shown here come from a human donor who donated a stem cell graft to a child with Fanconi anemia. The CDR3 runs from the conserved cysteine through the conserved F or W. The order of the fields is J gene, V gene, CDR3 length, CDR3 protein.

>TRBJ2-3|TRBV5-1|15
CASSLLDSPEDTQYF
>TRBJ1-1|TRBV5-1|14
CASSLKDREAEAFF
>TRBJ2-3|TRBV29-1|13
CSVMTGHTDTQYF
>TRBJ2-2|TRBV24-1|15
CATSLGQGAIGELFF
>TRBJ1-5|TRBV20-1|13
CSASGTGNQPQHF
>TRBJ1-5|TRBV10-2|15
CASSERGLWGQPQHF
>TRBJ1-1|TRBV10-3|13
CAISASGNTEAFF
>TRBJ2-1|TRBV20-1|14
CSARDQRGGDEQFF
>TRBJ2-2|TRBV6-2/TRBV6-3|12
CASSYHPGELFF
>TRBJ1-1|TRBV12-3/TRBV12-4|14
CASRSGASGTEAFF
>TRBJ2-3|TRBV29-1|15
CSVVGAGAHYGTQYF
>TRBJ2-6|TRBV4-2|17
CASSQDGEYSGANVLTF
>TRBJ2-6|TRBV11-2|18
CASSFLGTGDGGANVLTF
>TRBJ2-7|TRBV20-1|13
CSASSRFRNEQYF
>TRBJ2-3|TRBV7-3|15
CASSLTPNPTDTQYF
>TRBJ1-1|TRBV12-3/TRBV12-4|15
CASSLSGGGDTEAFF
>TRBJ1-1|TRBV5-1|13
CASSQGDDTEAFF
>TRBJ2-3|TRBV9|17
CASSPFMGGQFTDTQYF
>TRBJ2-3|TRBV2|13
CASTKERGGTQYF
>TRBJ2-1|TRBV19|14
CASTFNRGRNEQFF
>TRBJ2-2|TRBV5-1|16
CASSLARVLDTGELFF
>TRBJ1-1|TRBV5-1|16
CASSLAGRGLNTEAFF
>TRBJ1-4|TRBV2|13
CASDESLGEKLFF
>TRBJ2-3|TRBV11-3|19
CASSLGSSGPFEPTDTQYF
>TRBJ2-1|TRBV7-2|13
CASSPGTGNEQFF
>TRBJ1-1|TRBV29-1|12
CSAEGVGTEAFF
>TRBJ2-1|TRBV12-3/TRBV12-4|15
CASSAGLAGGNEQFF
>TRBJ2-5|TRBV6-4|19
CASSDSRLRGIHSIETQYF
>TRBJ1-3|TRBV12-3/TRBV12-4|14
CASGTGGAGNTIYF
>TRBJ2-5|TRBV18|16
CASSPLRAGGSETQYF
>TRBJ2-7|TRBV28|12
CASSWGEGEQYF
>TRBJ2-7|TRBV21-1|9
CASSTGHNF
>TRBJ2-5|TRBV7-8|15
CASSLGWGEWETQYF
>TRBJ1-1|TRBV27|14
CASSPIRGRTEAFF
>TRBJ1-2|TRBV5-4|12
CASSRNKDGYTF
>TRBJ2-3|TRBV30|12
CAWGTSTDTQYF
>TRBJ2-7|TRBV29-1|16
CSVELSTSGGEYEQYF
>TRBJ1-1|TRBV28|17
CASSYLQGNGVNTEAFF
>TRBJ1-2|TRBV7-9|15
CASSSLDRETYGYTF
>TRBJ1-2|TRBV29-1|17
CSVEEMHPLANNYGYTF
>TRBJ1-3|TRBV5-5|16
CASSFAGRSSGNTIYF
>TRBJ1-1|TRBV6-1|13
CASRQSGNTEAFF
>TRBJ1-1|TRBV12-3/TRBV12-4|14
CASILTGVDTEAFF
>TRBJ1-2|TRBV6-5|16
CASSYSNGRGRGGYTF
>TRBJ2-6|TRBV29-1|14
CSVRVSSGANVLTF
>TRBJ1-2|TRBV29-1|12
CSVTGPRTGYTF
>TRBJ1-2|TRBV4-3|13
CASSQGLGNGYTF
>TRBJ2-3|TRBV20-1|15
CSARNRVGSTDTQYF
>TRBJ1-1|TRBV9|13
CASSVGINTEAFF
>TRBJ1-1|TRBV29-1|12
CSVLTTGAVAFF